The present T cell receptor beta chain was sequenced within a study of blood T cell repertoires in COVID-19. Study-wide background: Samples representing acute and convalescent COVID-19 were sourced from the United States, Italy and Spain.

Per germline, CDR1 MNHEY and CDR2 SVGAGI. The V segment lost 4 bases and the J segment 3 bases; nucleotides outside the gene matches: 7. The CDR3 runs 16 residues. Methods used by the authors: Reference gene primer amplification in the assay estimated nucleated cell counts. Only in-frame clones appear in the TCRdb table, and some are missing; sequencing was by immunoSEQ multiplex PCR. V, J and clone size derive from that table, while D and trimming were established from the DNA sequence. The sample has more than 300,000 clones, more than 75% seen once. This clonotype was obtained from a man aged 35 to 55 in a cohort exposed to, infected with or recovered from COVID-19 (not recorded which). The chain joins TRBV6-5 to TRBJ2-7, with 12 bases identical to TRBD2. The specimen sequenced was PBMCs or T cells enriched from blood (not recorded which). The CDR3 loop is CASSSALAGGNYEQYF. The CDR3 DNA sequence: TGTGCCAGCAGTTCGGCTCTAGCGGGAGGGAACTACGAGCAGTACTTC.